This TCR beta chain came from a study of blood T cell repertoires in COVID-19. Generated by immunoSEQ multiplex PCR, the TCRdb table keeps only in-frame clones and is missing some. The sample consists of approximately 290,000 clones, about 89% of them appearing once. V gave up 5 bases and J gave up 3 bases; unmatched junction bases: 9. Germline CDR1 KGHDR, CDR2 SFDVKD. This CDR3 contains 16 residues. The sequence was collected from a woman aged 55-69 years with acute or convalescent COVID-19. This chain joins TRBV24-1 and TRBJ2-5, with 9 bases aligning to TRBD1. Source material: peripheral blood. The CDR3 reads CATSGPGQGSEETQYF. CDR3 DNA sequence: TGTGCCACCAGTGGGCCCGGACAGGGGAGTGAAGAGACCCAGTACTTC.